The table lists the clone carrying this T cell receptor (beta chain) with many counts. Its antigen is undetermined. This entry is derived from a study of T cell repertoires in cytomegalovirus infection. Study summary: HLA-B-restricted CMV epitopes that are well studied were used alongside recently identified HLA-C-restricted ones. Indicated by public TCR beta signatures were CMV infection and matching HLA type.

MiXCR was run by TCRdb on the reads, yielding one entry per CDR3 protein. The sample consists of about 480,000 distinct CDR3 sequences, roughly 34% of them appearing once. Per germline, CDR1 SGHVS and CDR2 FQNEAQ. The CDR3 spans 18 residues. Losses at the gene ends were 3 bases for V and 6 bases for J; bases not matched to a gene: 18. Overall study results and limits: CMV carriers with the relevant HLA were identified by cumulative public TCR beta family frequency. CMV-specific TCR beta clonotypes restricted by HLA-C dominated the ex vivo response.

The chain couples TRBV7-8 to TRBJ1-2; 8 positions agree with TRBD1. The receptor's source is a human donor in good health (CMV status not recorded). Some clones in this sample may be carry-over from other donors' samples. The sequencing here drew on cultured PBMCs, taken from culture after CMV antigen stimulation. DNA for the CDR3: TGTGCCAGCAGCTTTGCGAGTAGTGGGCCAGGGGGCGCGAATGGCTACACCTTC. Encoded protein: CASSFASSGPGGANGYTF.